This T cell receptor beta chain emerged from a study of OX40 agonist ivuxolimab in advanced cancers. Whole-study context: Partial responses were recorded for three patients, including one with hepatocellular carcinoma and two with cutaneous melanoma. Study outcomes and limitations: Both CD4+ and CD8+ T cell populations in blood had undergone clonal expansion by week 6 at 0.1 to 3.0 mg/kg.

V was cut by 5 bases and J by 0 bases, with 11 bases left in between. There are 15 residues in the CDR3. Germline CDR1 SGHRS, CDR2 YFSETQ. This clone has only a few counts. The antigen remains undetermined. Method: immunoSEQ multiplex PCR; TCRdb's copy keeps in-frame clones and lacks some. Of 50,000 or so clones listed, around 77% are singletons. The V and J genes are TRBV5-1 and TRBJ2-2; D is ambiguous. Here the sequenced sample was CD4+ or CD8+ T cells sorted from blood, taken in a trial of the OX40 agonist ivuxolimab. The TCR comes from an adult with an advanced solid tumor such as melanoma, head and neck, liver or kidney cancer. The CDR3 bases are TGCGCCAGCAGGCCTGGACGGACGAACACCGGGGAGCTGTTTTTT. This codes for CASRPGRTNTGELFF.